Presented here are 16 T cell receptor beta chains from one specimen sequenced in a study of cytomegalovirus exposure and HLA in healthy donors. The PCR employed 60 Vbeta primers together with 13 Jbeta primers. TCRdb keeps only in-frame clones here, not all; method: immunoSEQ multiplex PCR. The sample carries around 160,000 clones, 60% to 80% recorded once. Sequencing was done on a sample of PBMCs. The receptor source for this set is a woman between 40 and 50 years old in good health and CMV-seropositive.

The gene calls are TRBV19 and TRBJ2-3; 7 nucleotides align to TRBD2. Germline CDR1 is LNHDA and CDR2 is SQIVND (reference sequence). The CDR3 spans 14 residues. V trimming: 5 bases; J trimming: 4 bases; junction bases outside the gene matches: 6. The CDR3 bases are TGTGCCAGTAGTGAGACTAGCACAGCAGATACGCAGTATTTT. As protein: CASSETSTADTQYF.

The rearrangement links TRBV7-9 to TRBJ2-1, with D uncertain. CDR1 and CDR2 from the germline V gene are SEHNR and FQNEAQ (reference sequence). V was cut by 5 bases and J by 0 bases, with 14 bases left in between. The CDR3 is 16 residues long. The CDR3 bases are TGTGCCAGCAGCCGAAAGATCTGGAGCTCCTACAATGAGCAGTTCTTC. Its translation: CASSRKIWSSYNEQFF.

The chain employs TRBV28 and TRBJ2-5; 10 nucleotides match TRBD2. The germline V gene encodes CDR1 MDHEN and CDR2 SYDVKM. The CDR3 covers 15 residues. The V gene end was trimmed by 2 bases and the J gene end by 7 bases; junction bases not matched to a gene: 7. Here the CDR3 reads CASSLASGGQRTQYF. CDR3 nucleotide sequence: TGTGCCAGCAGTTTAGCTAGCGGGGGTCAAAGGACCCAGTACTTC.

This clone has a handful of counts. V usage is TRBV11-3 and J usage is TRBJ2-1; TRBD2 is a possible D gene (5 bases). V lost 5 bases, J lost 7 bases, and 12 bases lay in between. In germline, CDR1 is SGHNT, CDR2 YENEEA. The CDR3 totals 13 residues. The chain's CDR3 is CASSPQTINEQFF. The CDR3 coding sequence is TGTGCCAGCAGCCCCCAGACTATTAATGAGCAGTTCTTC.

This chain links TRBV9 with TRBJ2-3, with D perhaps TRBD1 (5 bases). The V gene lost 4 bases and the J gene lost 2 bases, with 17 bases spanning the gap. CDR3 length: 16 amino acids. Germline CDR1 is SGDLS and CDR2 is YYNGEE. In DNA, the CDR3 is TGTGCCAGCAGCACAGGCTTTAACCCCTCCACAGATACGCAGTATTTT. Translating gives CASSTGFNPSTDTQYF.

This chain joins TRBV27 and TRBJ1-5, with TRBD1 as a possible D gene (6 bases). Germline CDR1 reads MNHEY; CDR2 reads SMNVEV (reference sequence). This CDR3 contains 12 residues. Trimming took 8 bases from V and 4 from J, leaving 9 bases between them. CDR3 nucleotides: TGTGCCAGCGGACAGCAAAATCAGCCCCAGCATTTT. This encodes CASGQQNQPQHF.

The DNA for the CDR3 is TGTGCCAGCAGCTTTCTGTGGACTCCCACTCCCCCCCCCGGGCAGTATTTT. Its protein product is CASSFLWTPTPPPGQYF. The chain has TRBV7-2 and TRBJ2-3, with D maybe TRBD2 (5 bases). The germline V and J ends were trimmed by 3 bases and 11 bases, with 27 bases remaining between them. The length of the CDR3 is 17 residues. Germline CDR1 SGHTA, CDR2 FQGNSA.

The genes are TRBV28 and TRBJ2-1; TRBD2 matches 9 bases. This CDR3 is built from 15 residues. J gave up 2 bases and V 5 bases, and 4 bases lay outside the gene matches. From germline, CDR1 is MDHEN and CDR2 SYDVKM. CDR3 protein: CASSRTSVAYNEQFF. In nucleotides, the CDR3 is TGTGCCAGCAGTAGGACTAGCGTAGCCTACAATGAGCAGTTCTTC.

The chain joins TRBV29-1 to TRBJ2-2, with D perhaps matching TRBD1 (6 bases). The germline V and J ends were trimmed by 4 bases and 7 bases, with 13 bases remaining between them. The CDR3 sequence is 13 residues long. Germline assignment: CDR1 SQVTM and CDR2 ANQGSEA. The CDR3 nucleotides are TGCAGCGTTGGCTCAGGGGTAGTCGGGGAGCTGTTTTTT. Translation gives CSVGSGVVGELFF.

V is TRBV19 and J is TRBJ2-3; 8 nucleotides line up with TRBD2. Germline V gene sequence: CDR1 LNHDA, CDR2 SQIVND (reference sequence). The V segment lost 3 bases and the J segment 0 bases; nucleotides outside the gene matches: 5. The CDR3 runs to 16 residues. CDR3 coding DNA: TGTGCCAGTAGTATTCCCGCTAGCGGGAGCACAGATACGCAGTATTTT. Amino acids: CASSIPASGSTDTQYF.

The chain is built from TRBV27 and TRBJ2-3, with 13 nucleotides matching TRBD2. CDR3 length equals 18 residues. The junction had 13 bases not matched to a gene; V was cut back by 5 bases and J by 5 bases. The germline V gene has CDR1 MNHEY and CDR2 SMNVEV (reference sequence). The CDR3 sequence is CASSLLTSGRLREDTQYF. The DNA for the CDR3 is TGTGCCAGCAGTCTCCTGACTAGCGGGAGGCTTCGAGAAGATACGCAGTATTTT.

J is TRBJ1-5 and V is TRBV2, with TRBD1 matching 7 bases. Germline loops: CDR1 SNHLY, CDR2 FYNNEI. J was trimmed by 0 bases and V by 7 bases; bases with no gene match: 6. The CDR3 is made up of 15 amino acids. The chain's CDR3 is CASNRDRASNQPQHF. DNA of the CDR3: TGTGCCAGCAATCGAGACAGGGCTAGCAATCAGCCCCAGCATTTT. Drawing the rest from reference TRBV2 and TRBJ1-5, the complete variable domain is EPEVTQTPSHQVTQMGQEVILRCVPISNHLYFYWYRQILGQKVEFLVSFYNNEISEKSEIFDDQFSVERPDGSNFTLKIRSTKLEDSAMYFCASNRDRASNQPQHFGDGTRLSIL.

This clone showed up just a few times. This rearrangement joins TRBV4-1 to TRBJ2-7; 8 bases match TRBD1. J gave up 4 bases and V 1 base, and 6 bases lay outside the gene matches. This CDR3 has 15 residues. CDR1 and CDR2 from the germline V gene are MGHRA and YSYEKL. The DNA of the CDR3 is TGCGCCAGCAGCCAAGCTTGGGACAGGAGGTACGAGCAGTACTTC. As protein: CASSQAWDRRYEQYF.

The rearrangement links TRBV9 to TRBJ2-1; TRBD2 agrees at 9 bases. This CDR3 contains 17 residues. Germline V gene lookup returns CDR1 SGDLS and CDR2 YYNGEE. With V trimmed by 4 bases and J by 0 bases, 8 bases remained unmatched. The CDR3 DNA reads as TGTGCCAGCAGCTCATCGACTAGCGGTAGCTCCTACAATGAGCAGTTCTTC. It codes for CASSSSTSGSSYNEQFF.

The gene calls are TRBV5-1 and TRBJ2-2, with D unresolved. With 5 bases removed from V and 3 bases from J, the gap between germline ends came to 11 bases. There are 14 residues in the CDR3. In germline, CDR1 is SGHRS, CDR2 YFSETQ. The CDR3 here is CASRRKLDTGELFF. The DNA for the CDR3 is TGCGCCAGCAGACGAAAACTTGACACCGGGGAGCTGTTTTTT.

The rearrangement links TRBV29-1 to TRBJ1-2, with D possibly being TRBD1 (6 bases). Germline CDR1 and CDR2: SQVTM and ANQGSEA. The CDR3 is 12 amino acids. V was clipped by 7 bases and J by 6 bases, with 15 bases between them. CDR3 in amino acids: CSAVQQGNGYTF. The CDR3 region has the DNA TGCAGCGCCGTCCAACAGGGAAATGGCTACACCTTC. The whole variable domain, remainder taken from reference TRBV29-1 and TRBJ1-2, is SAVISQKPSRDICQRGTSLTIQCQVDSQVTMMFWYRQQPGQSLTLIATANQGSEATYESGFVIDKFPISRPNLTFSTLTVSNMSPEDSSIYLCSAVQQGNGYTFGSGTRLTVV.